This section outlines one T cell receptor beta chain sequence together with its context. The clone's antigen remains unknown. No base quality values were provided; no much bigger clone lies one nucleotide off. The CDR3, cysteine through phenylalanine, is 15 amino acids long. Only the CDR3 region is kept as DNA, spanning 45 bases read in frame from base 1. From a lookup of the germline V gene (reference sequence), CDR1 and CDR2 are SEHNR and FQNEAQ. V and J lose 2 bases and 3 bases, and a span of 10 bases separates them. TCR CDR3 regions were amplified from genomic DNA by multiplex PCR using the deep immunoSEQ assay. Genomic DNA extracted from each cell subset was distributed evenly over all wells of several immunoSEQ 96-well plates, and each plate served as one replicate. For sorted subsets, each replicate PCR was loaded with 200 ng genomic DNA, equivalent to 25,000 to 35,000 T cell genomes. The purified libraries were quantified using a Qubit 3.0 fluorometer, sized with a Bioanalyzer 2100, and then quantified again using the KAPA Library Quantification kit. Each immunoSEQ 96-well plate was sequenced on its own single-read 150-cycle Illumina NextSeq 550 flow cell. For the original study's pipeline: Because the immunoSEQ output included only junctional sequences and no quality scores, the filtering could not be the same as the filtering used for full-length reads. Sequences were annotated with PyIR, a Python wrapper for IgBLAST v1.9, and V/J genes and CDR3 were assigned using IMGT germline references. Reads with weak V/J assignments (E-value above 1e-6), missing CDR3, stop codons, out-of-frame junctions, or ambiguous translated residues were removed. A V3J clonotype was defined by an identical inferred V gene, J gene, and CDR3 amino acid sequence. To compute the percentage overlap between repertoires, the number of shared unique clonotypes was divided by the size of the smaller repertoire. Repertoire richness was assessed with RTK rarefaction, the Chao1 estimator, and Recon v2.1 estimates of unobserved clonotypes. Generation probabilities were computed with OLGA for all TCRbeta clonotypes obtained by the gDNA method from several donors. TCRdb obtained this table from immuneACCESS and retained in-frame rearrangements with V and J assigned. These tables miss some clones; where compared with another copy, unresolved V genes account for less than half of the shortfall, and the remainder is unexplained. Clone size and V and J calls were adopted from that table, with D and trimming inferred from the DNA. Here the sample has approximately 710,000 clones; less than 95% occur a single time. The ten top clones hold 30% to 40% of the sample.

Donors were healthy HIV-negative adults with no recently reported acute infections or vaccinations. All donors were Caucasian adults living in Nashville, Tennessee, USA. CD8 memory samples consisted of magnetically selected CD45RO+ cells combined with CCR7-negative CD45RA+ effector memory (TemRA) cells. After blood collection by leukapheresis, PBMCs were isolated using Ficoll-Histopaque density gradient centrifugation and then cryopreserved in the vapor phase of liquid nitrogen. Purity and quantity of every magnetically sorted T cell population were checked by analytical flow cytometry. Genomic DNA was isolated from every sorted fraction and measured by UV absorbance on a Nanodrop 2000c. This record comes from a study of shared clonotypes between healthy human individuals (dated by TCRdb to 2019 to 2021). For the wider study: A few men and a couple of women, aged 18 to 49 years, made up the cohort. Blood TCR repertoires of a handful of healthy adults were deeply sequenced to estimate repertoire size and the extent of clonotype sharing between individuals. Leukapheresis yielded between about 0.94 and 10 billion PBMCs per donor. Libraries were prepared and TCR repertoires were sequenced by different laboratories using diverse techniques, in order to increase sequencing depth and limit assay-specific biases. For each donor, CD4 naive and CD4 memory were each run on three plates, CD8 naive on two plates, and CD8 memory on one plate.

The full study reports these points: Compared with non-shared clonotypes, clonotypes shared by all four sorted-subset donors had higher generation probabilities. Only blood was sampled, and tissue TCR repertoires likely differ from those in blood. Based on pairwise subsampling, the degree of clonotype sharing among donors was expected to be affected by sequencing depth. Naive subsets generally had larger estimated clonotype richness than memory subsets. Incomplete sequencing was indicated by rarefaction of sorted-subset datasets, despite the large sequencing depth. Because the study included a small number of donors, the genetic and exposure-history diversity represented was limited. Sharing across a few donors was observed for 4.5% to 6.5% of naive CD4, over 3% of naive CD8, roughly 2.4% of memory CD4, and roughly 0.4% of memory CD8 clonotypes.

This chain joins TRBV7-9 to TRBJ2-2; TRBD2 is a possible D gene, resting on 6 matching bases. The TCR was taken from a man aged 18 to 30 in good health. Some clones in this sample may be carry-over from other donors' samples. The sequenced material came from memory CD8+ T cells from PBMCs. The sample's cell subset or site label is to be understood as: CD45RO+ cells pooled with CCR7-negative TemRA cells. The nucleotide sequence is TGTGCCAGCAGCTTACCCCCGGGGGACACCGGGGAGCTGTTTTTT. Its translation is CASSLPPGDTGELFF.